The clone carrying this T cell receptor (beta chain) was observed a single time. These data originate in a study of blood T cell repertoires in COVID-19. About the research overall: The United States, Italy and Spain provided the acute and convalescent COVID-19 samples.

Clones were read by immunoSEQ multiplex PCR, and TCRdb kept only the in-frame ones, dropping some. The sample has some 31,000 clones, nearly 95% seen once; the top ten hold 5.2%. This CDR3 region has 17 residues. In germline, CDR1 is SGDLS, CDR2 YYNGEE. With 4 bases clipped from V and 1 base from J, the junction kept 11 bases outside the gene matches. The receptor was derived from a human donor in a cohort sampled during active COVID-19. Sequences were obtained from peripheral blood. J is TRBJ1-3 and V is TRBV9, with 7 bases identical to TRBD1. CDR3 loop: CASSIGTEFLSGNTIYF. CDR3 nucleotides: TGTGCCAGCAGCATAGGGACAGAGTTTTTATCTGGAAACACCATATATTTT.